This T cell receptor (beta chain) was sequenced in a study of OX40 agonist ivuxolimab in advanced cancers. The repertoire was sequenced with immunoSEQ multiplex PCR; TCRdb's copy has only in-frame clones and lacks some. The sample includes 50,000 to 75,000 clones, roughly 88% of them seen just once. The CDR3 extends over 17 amino acids. Trimming removed 2 bases from V and 2 bases from J; junction bases left unmatched: 4. CDR1 and CDR2 from the germline V gene are SGHNT and YYREEE (reference sequence). Sample: CD4+ or CD8+ T cells sorted from blood, taken in a trial of the OX40 agonist ivuxolimab. The chain couples TRBV5-4 to TRBJ2-6; 10 bases are a match to TRBD1. The source of this sequence is an adult with an advanced solid tumor such as melanoma, head and neck, liver or kidney cancer. CDR3: CASSLPGQGTGANVLTF. The CDR3 DNA follows: TGTGCCAGCAGCTTACCGGGACAGGGGACTGGGGCCAACGTCCTGACTTTC. Variable domain in full (rest from reference TRBV5-4 and TRBJ2-6): ETGVTQSPTHLIKTRGQQVTLRCSSQSGHNTVSWYQQALGQGPQFIFQYYREEENGRGNFPPRFSGLQFPNYSSELNVNALELDDSALYLCASSLPGQGTGANVLTFGAGSRLTVL.